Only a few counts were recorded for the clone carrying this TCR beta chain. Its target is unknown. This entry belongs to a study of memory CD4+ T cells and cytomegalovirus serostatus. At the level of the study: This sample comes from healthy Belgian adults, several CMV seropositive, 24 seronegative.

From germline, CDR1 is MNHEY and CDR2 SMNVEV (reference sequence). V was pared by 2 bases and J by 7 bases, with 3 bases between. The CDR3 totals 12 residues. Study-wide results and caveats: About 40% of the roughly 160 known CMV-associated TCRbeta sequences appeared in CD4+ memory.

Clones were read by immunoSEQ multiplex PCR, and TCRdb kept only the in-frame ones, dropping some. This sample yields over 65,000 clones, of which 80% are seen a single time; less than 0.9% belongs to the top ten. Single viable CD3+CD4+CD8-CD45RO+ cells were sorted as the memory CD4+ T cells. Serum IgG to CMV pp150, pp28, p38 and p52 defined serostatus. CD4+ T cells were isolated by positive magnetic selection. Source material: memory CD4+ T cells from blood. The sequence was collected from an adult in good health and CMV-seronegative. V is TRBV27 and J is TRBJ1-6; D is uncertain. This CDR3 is CASSLTNSPLHF. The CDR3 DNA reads TGTGCCAGCAGTTTAACAAATTCACCCCTCCACTTT.